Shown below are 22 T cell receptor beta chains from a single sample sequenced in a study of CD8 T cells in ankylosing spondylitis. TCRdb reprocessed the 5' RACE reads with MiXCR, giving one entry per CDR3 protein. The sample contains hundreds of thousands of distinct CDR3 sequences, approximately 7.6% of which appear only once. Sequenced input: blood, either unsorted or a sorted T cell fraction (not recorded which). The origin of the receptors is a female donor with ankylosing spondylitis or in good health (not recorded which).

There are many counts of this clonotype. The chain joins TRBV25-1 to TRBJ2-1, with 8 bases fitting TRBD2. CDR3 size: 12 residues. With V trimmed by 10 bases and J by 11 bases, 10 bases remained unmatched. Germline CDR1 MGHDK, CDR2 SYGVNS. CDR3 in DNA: TGTGCCACTCAGGCGGGGGGCTACAAGCAGTTCTTC. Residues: CATQAGGYKQFF.

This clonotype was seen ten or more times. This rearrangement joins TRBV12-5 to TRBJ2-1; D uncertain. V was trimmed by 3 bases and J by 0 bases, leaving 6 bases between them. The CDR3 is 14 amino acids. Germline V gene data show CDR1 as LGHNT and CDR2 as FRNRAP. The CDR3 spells CASGFESSYNEQFF. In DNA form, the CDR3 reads TGTGCTAGTGGTTTTGAGAGCTCCTACAATGAGCAGTTCTTC.

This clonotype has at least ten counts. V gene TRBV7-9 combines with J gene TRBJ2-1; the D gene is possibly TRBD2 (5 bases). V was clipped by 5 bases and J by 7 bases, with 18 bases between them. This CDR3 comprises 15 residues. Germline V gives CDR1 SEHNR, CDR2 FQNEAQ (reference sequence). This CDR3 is CASSPILGSLNEQFF. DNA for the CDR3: TGTGCCAGCAGCCCCATACTAGGAAGTTTGAATGAGCAGTTCTTC.

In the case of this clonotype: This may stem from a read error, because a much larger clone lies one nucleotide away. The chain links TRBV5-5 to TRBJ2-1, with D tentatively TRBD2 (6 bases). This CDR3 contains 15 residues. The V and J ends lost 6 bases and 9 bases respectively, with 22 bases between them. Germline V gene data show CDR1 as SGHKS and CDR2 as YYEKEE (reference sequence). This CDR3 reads CASNRGSGRNSEQFF. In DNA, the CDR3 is TGTGCCAGCAACCGGGGCTCCGGGAGAAACAGTGAGCAGTTCTTC.

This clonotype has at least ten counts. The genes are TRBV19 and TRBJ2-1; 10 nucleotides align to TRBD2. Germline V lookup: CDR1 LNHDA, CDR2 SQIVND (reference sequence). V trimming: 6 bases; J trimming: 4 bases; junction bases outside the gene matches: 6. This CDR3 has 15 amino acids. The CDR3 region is CASSLTSGLYNEQFF. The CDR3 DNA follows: TGTGCCAGTAGCCTGACTAGCGGGCTTTACAATGAGCAGTTCTTC.

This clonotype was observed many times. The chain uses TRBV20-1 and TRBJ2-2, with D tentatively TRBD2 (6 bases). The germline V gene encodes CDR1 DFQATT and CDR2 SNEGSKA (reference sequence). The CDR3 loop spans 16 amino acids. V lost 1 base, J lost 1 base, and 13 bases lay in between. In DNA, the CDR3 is TGCAGTGCTAGAGGCTACGGGACTCAGAACACCGGGGAGCTGTTTTTT. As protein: CSARGYGTQNTGELFF.

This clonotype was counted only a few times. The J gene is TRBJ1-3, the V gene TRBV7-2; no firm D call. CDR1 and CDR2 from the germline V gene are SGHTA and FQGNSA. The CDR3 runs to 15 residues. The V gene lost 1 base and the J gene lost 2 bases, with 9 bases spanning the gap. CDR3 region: CASSLGRIAGNTIYF. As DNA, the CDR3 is TGTGCCAGCAGCTTAGGTCGAATTGCTGGAAACACCATATATTTT.

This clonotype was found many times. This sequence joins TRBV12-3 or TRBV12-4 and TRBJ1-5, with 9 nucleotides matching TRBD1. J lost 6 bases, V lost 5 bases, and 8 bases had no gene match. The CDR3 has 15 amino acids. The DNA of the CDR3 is TGTGCCAGCAGTCGCGACAGGGGGATGCGTCAGCCCCAGCATTTT. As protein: CASSRDRGMRQPQHF.

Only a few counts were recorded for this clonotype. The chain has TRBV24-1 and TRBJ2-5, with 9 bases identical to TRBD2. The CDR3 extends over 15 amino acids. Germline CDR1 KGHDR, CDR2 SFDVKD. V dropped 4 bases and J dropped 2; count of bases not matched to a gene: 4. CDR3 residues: CATSEGLARQETQYF. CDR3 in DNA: TGTGCCACCAGTGAAGGACTAGCGAGACAAGAGACCCAGTACTTC.

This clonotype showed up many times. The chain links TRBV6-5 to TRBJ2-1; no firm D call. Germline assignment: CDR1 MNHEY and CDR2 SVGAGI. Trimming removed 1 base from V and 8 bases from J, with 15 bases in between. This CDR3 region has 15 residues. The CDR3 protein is CASSYFQARRDEQFF. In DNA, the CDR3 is TGTGCCAGCAGTTACTTCCAGGCGCGAAGGGATGAGCAGTTCTTC.

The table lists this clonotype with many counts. The CDR3, as DNA: TGTGCCAGCAGGCTAGGTCAGAACACTGAAGCTTTCTTT. Its translation: CASRLGQNTEAFF. The V and J genes are TRBV25-1 and TRBJ1-1; D is unclear. The germline gives CDR1 MGHDK, CDR2 SYGVNS. Trimming cost V 6 bases and J 1 base, with 9 bases left between them. The CDR3 has 13 residues.

CDR3 in amino acids: CSAQKVSYNEQFF. The CDR3 coding sequence is TGCAGTGCTCAAAAGGTCTCCTACAATGAGCAGTTCTTC. V gene TRBV20-1 combines with J gene TRBJ2-1; D is undetermined. The germline CDR1 and CDR2 sequences are DFQATT and SNEGSKA (reference sequence). The CDR3 is made up of 13 amino acids. The V end was cut by 5 bases, the J end by 0 bases, with 8 bases between.

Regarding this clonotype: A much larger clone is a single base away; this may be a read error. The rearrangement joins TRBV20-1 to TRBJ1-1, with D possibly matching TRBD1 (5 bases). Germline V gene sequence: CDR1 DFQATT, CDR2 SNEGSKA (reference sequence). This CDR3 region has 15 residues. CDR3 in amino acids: CSARVRDRAVAEAYF. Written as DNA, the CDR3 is TGCAGTGCTAGAGTCAGAGACAGAGCGGTCGCTGAAGCTTACTTT.

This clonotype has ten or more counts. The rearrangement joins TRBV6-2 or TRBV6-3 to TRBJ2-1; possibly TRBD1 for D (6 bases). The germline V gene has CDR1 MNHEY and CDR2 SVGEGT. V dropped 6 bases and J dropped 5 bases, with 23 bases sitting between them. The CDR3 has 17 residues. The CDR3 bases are TGTGCCAGCAGCCTTTCCCCACAGGGTTATTTTGACAATGAGCAGTTCTTC. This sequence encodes CASSLSPQGYFDNEQFF.

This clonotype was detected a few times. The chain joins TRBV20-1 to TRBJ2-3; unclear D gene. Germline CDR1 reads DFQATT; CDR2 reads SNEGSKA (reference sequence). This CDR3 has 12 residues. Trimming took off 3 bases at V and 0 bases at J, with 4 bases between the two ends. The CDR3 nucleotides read TGCAGTGCTAGCGGTAGCACAGATACGCAGTATTTT. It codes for CSASGSTDTQYF.

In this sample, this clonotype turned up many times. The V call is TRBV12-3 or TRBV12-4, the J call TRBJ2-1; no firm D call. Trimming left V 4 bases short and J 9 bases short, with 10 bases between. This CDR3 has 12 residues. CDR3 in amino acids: CASSSLLVEQFF. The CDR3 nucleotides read TGTGCCAGCAGTTCCCTGTTAGTTGAGCAGTTCTTC.

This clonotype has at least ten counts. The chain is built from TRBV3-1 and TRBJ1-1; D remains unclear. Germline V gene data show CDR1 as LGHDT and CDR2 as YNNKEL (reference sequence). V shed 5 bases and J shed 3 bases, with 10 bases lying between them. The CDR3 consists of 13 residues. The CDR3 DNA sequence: TGTGCCAGCAGCTCTTCACAGTACACTGAAGCTTTCTTT. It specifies CASSSSQYTEAFF. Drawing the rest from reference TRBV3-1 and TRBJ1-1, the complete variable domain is DTAVSQTPKYLVTQMGNDKSIKCEQNLGHDTMYWYKQDSKKFLKIMFSYNNKELIINETVPNRFSPKSPDKAHLNLHINSLELGDSAVYFCASSSSQYTEAFFGQGTRLTVV.

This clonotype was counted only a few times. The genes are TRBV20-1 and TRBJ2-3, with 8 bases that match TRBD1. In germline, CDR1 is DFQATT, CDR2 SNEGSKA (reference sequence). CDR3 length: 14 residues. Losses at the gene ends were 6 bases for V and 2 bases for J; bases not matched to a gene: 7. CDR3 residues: CSAGDRRYTDTQYF. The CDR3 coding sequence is TGCAGTGCAGGGGACAGGCGATACACAGATACGCAGTATTTT.

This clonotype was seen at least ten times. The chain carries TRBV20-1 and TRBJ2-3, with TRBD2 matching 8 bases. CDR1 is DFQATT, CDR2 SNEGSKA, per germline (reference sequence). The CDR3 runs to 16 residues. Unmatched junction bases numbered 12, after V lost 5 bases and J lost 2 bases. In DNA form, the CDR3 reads TGCAGTGCTCACCGAATTGGGACTAGAGTCACAGATACGCAGTATTTT. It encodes CSAHRIGTRVTDTQYF.

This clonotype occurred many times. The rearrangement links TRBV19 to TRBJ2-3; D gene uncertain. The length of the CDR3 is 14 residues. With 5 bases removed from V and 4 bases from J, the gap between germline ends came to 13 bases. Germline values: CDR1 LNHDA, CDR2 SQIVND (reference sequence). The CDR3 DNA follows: TGTGCCAGTAGTCGAAACGACCTATCAGATACGCAGTATTTT. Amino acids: CASSRNDLSDTQYF.

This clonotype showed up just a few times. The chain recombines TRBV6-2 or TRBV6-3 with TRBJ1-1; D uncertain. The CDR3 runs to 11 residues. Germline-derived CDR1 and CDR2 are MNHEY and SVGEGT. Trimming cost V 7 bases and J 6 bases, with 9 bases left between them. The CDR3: CASMRQAEAFF. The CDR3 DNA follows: TGTGCCAGCATGAGACAAGCTGAAGCTTTCTTT.

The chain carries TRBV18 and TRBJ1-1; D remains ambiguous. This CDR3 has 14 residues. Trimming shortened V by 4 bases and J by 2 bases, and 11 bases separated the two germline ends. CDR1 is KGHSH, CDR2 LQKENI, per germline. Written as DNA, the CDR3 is TGTGCCAGCTCACGCGGAGAGCCAAACACTGAAGCTTTCTTT. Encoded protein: CASSRGEPNTEAFF.